A selection of T cell receptor beta chains follows, all from one sample in a study of T cell changes during pregnancy in multiple sclerosis. The method was immunoSEQ multiplex PCR; TCRdb's version includes in-frame clones alone and lacks a portion of them. Of about 36,000 clones detected, around 90% appear once; the ten largest clones hold around 0.47%. The sample consisted of CD4+ T cells from peripheral blood mononuclear cells, taken after pregnancy. These receptors came from a female donor with multiple sclerosis, enrolled in a pregnancy study. Each CDR3 is given with its conserved first and last residue. The D gene is left open where the match is weak. Size values are once, few and many counts, or a class for expanded clones, and some rows have none.

V,D,size,J,DNA,CDR3
TRBV7-2,.,.,TRBJ2-7,TGTGCCAGCAGCTTAGCGATAGGGAGGCAATCCTACGAGCAGTACTTC,CASSLAIGRQSYEQYF
TRBV18,TRBD1,.,TRBJ1-1,TGTGCCAGCTCAGACCGAGGACAGGGGAGAACTGAAGCTTTCTTT,CASSDRGQGRTEAFF
TRBV7-8,.,.,TRBJ2-5,TGTGCCAGCAGCTTAGTTCAGCGAGAGACCCAGTACTTC,CASSLVQRETQYF
TRBV9,TRBD2,.,TRBJ2-7,TGTGCCAGCAGCGAACTAGCGGGAGCCACCTACGAGCAGTACTTC,CASSELAGATYEQYF
TRBV5-4,TRBD1,.,TRBJ1-1,TGTGCCAGCAGCTTGCTTACAGGGGAATACACTGAAGCTTTCTTT,CASSLLTGEYTEAFF
TRBV7-2,.,once,TRBJ2-3,TGTGCCAGCAGCCGCCAGGCAGGCCACACAGATACGCAGTATTTT,CASSRQAGHTDTQYF
TRBV6-5,.,.,TRBJ1-2,TGTGCCAGCAGTTACTCGACAGGTTATGGCTACACCTTC,CASSYSTGYGYTF
TRBV7-2,.,.,TRBJ1-5,TGTGCCAGCAGCTTTGGACAGACCAGCAATCAGCCCCAGCATTTT,CASSFGQTSNQPQHF
TRBV29-1,TRBD1,once,TRBJ1-2,TGCAGCGTTGTACGCCTTCCTATCGGGACAGGAGTGATTGACTATGGCTACACCTTC,CSVVRLPIGTGVIDYGYTF
TRBV7-2,.,once,TRBJ2-1,TGTGCCAGCAGCTTTAAGTACAACAATGAGCAGTTCTTC,CASSFKYNNEQFF
TRBV21-1,.,.,TRBJ2-3,TGTGCCAGCAGCAAATTCGGCAGGATGGCAGATACGCAGTATTTT,CASSKFGRMADTQYF
TRBV27,TRBD2,.,TRBJ2-3,TGTGCCAGCAGTTTAGCGGGGGGGCGGACAGATACGCAGTATTTT,CASSLAGGRTDTQYF
TRBV5-1,.,.,TRBJ1-1,TGCGCCAGCAGCTTGAACAGATTCATGAACACTGAAGCTTTCTTT,CASSLNRFMNTEAFF
TRBV5-1,.,.,TRBJ2-1,TGCGCCAGCAGTTTCGGGTCTCTCTCCTACAATGAGCAGTTCTTC,CASSFGSLSYNEQFF
TRBV9,.,once,TRBJ1-2,TGTGCCAGCAGCGTAGATGCCTTGTCTCGGAGTGGCTACACCTTC,CASSVDALSRSGYTF
TRBV4-1,.,.,TRBJ2-2,TGCGCCAGCAGCCAAGATGGGACAAACACCGGGGAGCTGTTTTTT,CASSQDGTNTGELFF
TRBV7-8,.,few,TRBJ2-7,TGTGCCAGCAGCTTAGTAGCAGGGGCTTTCGTATACGAGCAGTACTTC,CASSLVAGAFVYEQYF
TRBV4-2,TRBD1,.,TRBJ1-1,TGTGCCAGCAGCCAGGAGGGACAGGGGGACACTGAAGCTTTCTTT,CASSQEGQGDTEAFF
TRBV29-1,.,.,TRBJ2-2,TGCAGCGCCCCACATCCCGCGAACACCGGGGAGCTGTTTTTT,CSAPHPANTGELFF
TRBV2,TRBD1,.,TRBJ2-2,TGTGCCAGCAGCCCAAGGACAGGGATCACCGGGGAGCTGTTTTTT,CASSPRTGITGELFF
TRBV30,TRBD1,once,TRBJ2-7,TGTGCCTGGGACAGGGGGGCCTACGAGCAGTACTTC,CAWDRGAYEQYF
TRBV18,TRBD1,.,TRBJ2-3,TGTGCCAGCTCACCACTGGGACAGGGGTCCACAGATACGCAGTATTTT,CASSPLGQGSTDTQYF
TRBV4-1,.,.,TRBJ2-3,TGCGCCAGCAGCCGCCCCCGGGCAGGGCACGGTCCAGATACGCAGTATTTT,CASSRPRAGHGPDTQYF
TRBV6-4,TRBD2,.,TRBJ2-3,TGTGCCAGCAGTGACCTAGCGGGGGCTAGCACAGATACGCAGTATTTT,CASSDLAGASTDTQYF
TRBV28,TRBD1,.,TRBJ2-7,TGTGCCAGCAGCGGGACGACAGGGGTGTACGAGCAGTACTTC,CASSGTTGVYEQYF
TRBV2,TRBD1,.,TRBJ1-2,TGTGCCAGCAGTGATGGGGACAGGGAAGGCTACACCTTC,CASSDGDREGYTF
TRBV6-1,.,.,TRBJ2-7,TGTGCCAGCAGTGTCGACAGTTACGAGCAGTACTTC,CASSVDSYEQYF
TRBV10-1,TRBD2,.,TRBJ2-3,TGCGCCAGCAGCGATACTAGCGGGGTGTGGAATACGCAGTATTTT,CASSDTSGVWNTQYF
TRBV18,.,.,TRBJ2-5,TGTGCCAGCTCACCCCTAGGAGAGACCCAGTACTTC,CASSPLGETQYF
TRBV27,TRBD2,.,TRBJ2-7,TGTGCCAGCAGGATGATAGCGGGAGGGCCCCACGAGCAGTACTTC,CASRMIAGGPHEQYF
TRBV5-5,TRBD2,.,TRBJ2-3,TGTGCCAGCAGCGTTCGACTAGCAAGAACAGATACGCAGTATTTT,CASSVRLARTDTQYF
TRBV11-2,.,.,TRBJ2-7,TGTGCCAGCAGCCAGGGCACCTACGAGCAGTACTTC,CASSQGTYEQYF
TRBV7-3,.,.,TRBJ2-2,TGTGCCAGCAGCTTCCTAGTTAACACCGGGGAGCTGTTTTTT,CASSFLVNTGELFF
TRBV2,TRBD1,.,TRBJ2-3,TGTGCCAGCAACAGGGGAAAGGGGCCTACAGATACGCAGTATTTT,CASNRGKGPTDTQYF
TRBV18,.,.,TRBJ2-2,TGTGCCAGCCGACGCCTCGGGGAGATCACCGGGGAGCTGTTTTTT,CASRRLGEITGELFF
TRBV7-2,.,.,TRBJ1-5,TGTGCCAGCAGCTTAGGGCAGGGAAATCAGCCCCAGCATTTT,CASSLGQGNQPQHF
TRBV19,.,once,TRBJ1-6,TGTGCCAGTAGTTCACAGGCGGATAATTCACCCCTCCACTTT,CASSSQADNSPLHF
TRBV20-1,.,.,TRBJ2-1,TGCAGTGCCGGAGAACCTCAGTTCTTC,CSAGEPQFF
TRBV7-6,.,.,TRBJ2-5,TGTGCCAGCAGCTTACTGGCGGCGGCGGAGACCCAGTACTTC,CASSLLAAAETQYF
TRBV11-2,.,.,TRBJ2-2,TGTGCCAGCAGCTTAGAACGGAGCACCGGGGAGCTGTTTTTT,CASSLERSTGELFF
TRBV7-3,.,.,TRBJ2-1,TGTGCCAGCAGCTTATGGGCAGGGAAAGGGTACAATGAGCAGTTCTTC,CASSLWAGKGYNEQFF
TRBV29-1,TRBD1,.,TRBJ1-5,TGCAGCGTTGGACAGGGGGCGCGTCAGCCCCAGCATTTT,CSVGQGARQPQHF
TRBV5-1,.,.,TRBJ1-5,TGCGCCAGCAGCTTGGCCCCACAGGGAAATTCGTGGCAGCCCCAGCATTTT,CASSLAPQGNSWQPQHF